This TCR beta chain was recorded in a study of beta chain features in type 1 diabetes. Based on CD45RO/CCR7/CD25/CD127/CD95/CD27, CD4+ regulatory, stem cell-like memory, naive and central memory cells were sorted. The CDR3 extends over 15 amino acids. Trimming pared 5 bases from V and 3 bases from J, leaving 16 bases between. Germline V lookup: CDR1 SGHVS, CDR2 FQNEAQ. The whole isolated RNA underwent reverse transcription, so sequencing captured expressed TCRB transcripts. Sequencing of naive, central memory and regulatory T cell samples gave an average of around 4 million reads. The protocol was immunoSEQ multiplex PCR, while the TCRdb copy is restricted to in-frame clones and leaves out a portion. Found here are hundreds of thousands of clones, over 10% of them singletons; the top ten hold approximately 0.05%. Whole-study findings and limits: The cDNA sequencing approach could over-represent high-TCR-expressing cells. Relative to healthy donors, patients appeared to have naive, central memory and Treg TCRB repertoires that were more similar.

This clone has only a few counts. The target antigen is unknown. The chain employs TRBV7-8 and TRBJ1-2, with D maybe TRBD1 (5 bases). This receptor was obtained from a woman in her late teens or twenties in good health. The sequenced sample consisted of naive CD4+ T cells from blood. The CDR3 spells CASSRGRSLDYGYTF. The CDR3 DNA is TGTGCCAGCAGCCGGGGACGGAGCTTAGACTATGGCTACACCTTC. Supplemented by reference TRBV7-8 and TRBJ1-2, the full variable domain reads GAGVSQSPRYKVAKRGQDVALRCDPISGHVSLFWYQQALGQGPEFLTYFQNEAQLDKSGLPSDRFFAERPEGSVSTLKIQRTQQEDSAVYLCASSRGRSLDYGYTFGSGTRLTVV.